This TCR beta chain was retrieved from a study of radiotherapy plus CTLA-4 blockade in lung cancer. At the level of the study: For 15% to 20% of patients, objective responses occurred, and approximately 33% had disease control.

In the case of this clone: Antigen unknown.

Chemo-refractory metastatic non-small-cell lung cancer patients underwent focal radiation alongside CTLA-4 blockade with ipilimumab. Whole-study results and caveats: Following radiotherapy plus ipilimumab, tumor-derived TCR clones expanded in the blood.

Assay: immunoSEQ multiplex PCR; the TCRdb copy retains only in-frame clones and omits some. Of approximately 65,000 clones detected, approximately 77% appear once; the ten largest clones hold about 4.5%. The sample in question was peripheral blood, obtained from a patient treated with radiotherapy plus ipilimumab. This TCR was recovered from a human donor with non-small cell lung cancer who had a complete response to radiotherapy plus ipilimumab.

The CDR3 here is CASSLRRDFHYEQYF. CDR3 nucleotide sequence: TGTGCCAGCAGCCTCCGCCGGGACTTTCACTACGAGCAGTACTTC. The rearrangement uses TRBV7-8 and TRBJ2-7, with D perhaps matching TRBD2 (6 bases). Germline V gene data show CDR1 as SGHVS and CDR2 as FQNEAQ. The V end lost 5 bases, the J end lost 3 bases, and 17 bases lay between the germline ends. CDR3 length: 15 amino acids.